This entry concerns a single T cell receptor beta chain. There is no known antigen for this receptor. Base qualities are not provided; no much larger clone lies one nucleotide away. The data derive from a study of blood T cell repertoires in COVID-19 (dated by TCRdb to 2020 to 2021). Looking at the study overall: Samples covering the acute and convalescent phases of COVID-19 were provided by collaborators in the United States, Italy and Spain. The material from the prospective study consisted of cDNA or gDNA derived from T cells, B-cell-depleted T cells, or PBMCs. Samples came from the ongoing ImmuneRACE study (first 160 participants) plus 1,254 subjects from 6 global collaborators. The repertoires were released in a freely available public database intended as a resource for research on the immune response to SARS-CoV-2. A de-identified subject ID, COVID-19 status, age in years and sex were almost always included in the sample metadata. Where available, HLA class I and class II types were taken from metadata supplied by the sample provider and were not determined by assay-based typing. The dataset comprised deeply sampled blood TCRbeta repertoires from subjects exposed to, actively infected with, or recovered from COVID-19.

CDR1 and CDR2 are drawn from the germline V gene: SGHAT, FQNNGV. Spanning cysteine to phenylalanine, the CDR3 consists of 14 amino acids. The DNA shown is the 42-base CDR3, in frame from base 1. The V end loses 3 bases and the J end loses 6 bases, and a stretch of 14 bases separates them. Samples from volunteer blood donors who had recovered from COVID-19 were contributed by a second Seattle source. The collaborating institutions used their own protocols to collect whole blood in K2EDTA tubes. Collaborator samples were shipped for TCRbeta analysis as frozen whole blood, isolated PBMCs, or DNA extracted from either sample type. TCRbeta CDR3 regions were amplified from genomic DNA by means of the immunoSEQ Assay, a bias-controlled multiplex PCR. From the authors' description of their analysis: Within the assay, amplification of reference gene primers was used to estimate how many nucleated cells each sample contained. Sequence reads were collapsed and filtered to measure the absolute abundance of every unique TCRbeta CDR3 rearrangement. For each sample, productive Simpson clonality was calculated as the square root of Simpson's diversity index across productive rearrangements. TCRdb provides this immuneACCESS table in a form limited to in-frame rearrangements. Some clones are lacking; in checked studies, under half of them reflect an unresolved V gene, and why the rest are absent is not known. The DNA was the basis for D and trimming; V, J and clone size are from that table. The sample has a few hundred thousand clones on record, more than 80% of them singletons. The ten largest clones take up roughly 6.5% of the sample.

The paper's findings and limits, for the study overall: Clinical and demographic metadata were provided uncurated, with the amount varying by source and participant.

The specimen was peripheral blood. This clonotype originated in a man in his late teens or twenties who had recovered from COVID-19. Recombination joined TRBV11-2 with TRBJ1-1, with TRBD1 perhaps the D gene, on 5 matching bases. The CDR3 region reads CASSFASGSAEAFF. At the DNA level, the sequence is TGTGCCAGCAGCTTTGCGTCAGGGTCGGCTGAAGCTTTCTTT.